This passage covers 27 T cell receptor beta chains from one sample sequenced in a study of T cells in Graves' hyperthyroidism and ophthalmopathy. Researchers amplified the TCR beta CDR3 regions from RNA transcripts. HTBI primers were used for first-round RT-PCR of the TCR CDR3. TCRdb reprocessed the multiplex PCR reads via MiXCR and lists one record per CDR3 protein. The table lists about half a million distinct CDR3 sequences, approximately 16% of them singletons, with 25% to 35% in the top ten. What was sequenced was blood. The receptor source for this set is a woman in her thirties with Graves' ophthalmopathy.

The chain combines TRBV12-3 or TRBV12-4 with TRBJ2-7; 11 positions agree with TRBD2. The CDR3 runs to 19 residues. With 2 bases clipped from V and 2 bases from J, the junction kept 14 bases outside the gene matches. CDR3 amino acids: CASSLTAGLAVRRAYEQYF. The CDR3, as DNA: TGTGCCAGCAGTTTAACAGCGGGACTAGCGGTGCGGAGGGCCTACGAGCAGTACTTC.

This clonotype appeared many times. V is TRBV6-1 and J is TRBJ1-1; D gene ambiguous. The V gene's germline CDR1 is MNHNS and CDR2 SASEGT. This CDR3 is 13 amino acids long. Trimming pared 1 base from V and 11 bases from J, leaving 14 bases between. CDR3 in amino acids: CASSEDWLGNAFF. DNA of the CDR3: TGTGCCAGCAGTGAAGATTGGCTGGGGAACGCTTTCTTT.

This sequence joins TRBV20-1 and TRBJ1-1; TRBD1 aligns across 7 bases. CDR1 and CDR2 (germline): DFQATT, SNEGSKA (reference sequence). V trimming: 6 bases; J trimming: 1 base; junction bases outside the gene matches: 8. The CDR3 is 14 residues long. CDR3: CSARTGTANTEAFF. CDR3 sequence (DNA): TGCAGTGCCAGGACCGGGACAGCGAACACTGAAGCTTTCTTT.

CDR3: CASSVTELGQGIGYTF. Written as DNA, the CDR3 is TGTGCCAGCAGTGTAACGGAGCTCGGACAGGGGATTGGCTACACCTTC. This sequence joins TRBV6-1 and TRBJ1-2; 9 bases fit TRBD1. Per the germline V gene, CDR1 is MNHNS and CDR2 is SASEGT. V dropped 4 bases and J dropped 7; count of bases not matched to a gene: 13. CDR3 length equals 16 residues.

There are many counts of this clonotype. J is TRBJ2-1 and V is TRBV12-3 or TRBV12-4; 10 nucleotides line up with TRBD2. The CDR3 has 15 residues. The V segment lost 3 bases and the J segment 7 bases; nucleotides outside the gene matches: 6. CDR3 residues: CASSFTTSGPNEQFF. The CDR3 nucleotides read TGTGCCAGCAGTTTTACGACTAGCGGGCCGAATGAGCAGTTCTTC.

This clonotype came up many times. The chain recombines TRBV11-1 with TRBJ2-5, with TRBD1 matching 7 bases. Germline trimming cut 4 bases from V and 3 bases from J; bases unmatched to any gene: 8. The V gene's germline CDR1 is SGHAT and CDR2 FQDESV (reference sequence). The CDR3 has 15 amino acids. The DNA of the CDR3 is TGTGCCAGCAGCTGGGCCAGGGGGATCGAAGAGACCCAGTACTTC. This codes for CASSWARGIEETQYF.

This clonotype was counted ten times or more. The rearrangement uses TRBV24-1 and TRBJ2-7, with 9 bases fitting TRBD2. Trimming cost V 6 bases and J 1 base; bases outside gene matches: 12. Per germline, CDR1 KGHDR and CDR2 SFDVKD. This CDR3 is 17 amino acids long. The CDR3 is CATSQIWGLASSYEQYF. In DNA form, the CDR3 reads TGTGCCACCAGTCAAATTTGGGGACTAGCCTCTTCCTACGAGCAGTACTTC.

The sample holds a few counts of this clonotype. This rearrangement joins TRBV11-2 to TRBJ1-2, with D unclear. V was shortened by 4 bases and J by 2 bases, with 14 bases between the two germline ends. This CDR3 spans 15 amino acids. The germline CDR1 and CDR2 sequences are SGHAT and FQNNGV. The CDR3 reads CASSSRQFWNYGYTF. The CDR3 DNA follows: TGTGCCAGCAGCTCCCGACAATTTTGGAACTATGGCTACACCTTC.

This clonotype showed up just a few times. The CDR3 DNA reads as TGCAGTGCTAGTAAACCGGGACAGGGAATATACGAGCAGTACTTC. This encodes CSASKPGQGIYEQYF. V and J are TRBV20-1 and TRBJ2-7; 9 bases are a match to TRBD1. The CDR3 is made up of 15 amino acids. CDR1 and CDR2 (germline): DFQATT, SNEGSKA (reference sequence). The ends lost 3 bases at V and 4 bases at J; junction bases unmatched: 10.

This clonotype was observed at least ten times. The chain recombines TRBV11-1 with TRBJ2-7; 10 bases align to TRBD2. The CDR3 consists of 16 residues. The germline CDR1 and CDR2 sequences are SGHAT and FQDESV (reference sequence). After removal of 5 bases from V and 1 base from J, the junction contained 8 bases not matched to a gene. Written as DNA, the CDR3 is TGTGCCAGCAGCGAAGCGTCTAGCGGGGGTTCCTACGAGCAGTACTTC. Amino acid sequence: CASSEASSGGSYEQYF. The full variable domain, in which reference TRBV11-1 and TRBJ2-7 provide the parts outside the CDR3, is EAEVAQSPRYKITEKSQAVAFWCDPISGHATLYWYRQILGQGPELLVQFQDESVVDDSQLPKDRFSAERLKGVDSTLKIQPAELGDSAMYLCASSEASSGGSYEQYFGPGTRLTVT.

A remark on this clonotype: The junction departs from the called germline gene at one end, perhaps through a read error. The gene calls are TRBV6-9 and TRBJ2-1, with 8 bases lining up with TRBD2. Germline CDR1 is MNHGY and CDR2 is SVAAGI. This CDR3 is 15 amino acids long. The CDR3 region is CASSSSGSSYNERFF. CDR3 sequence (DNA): TGTGCCAGCAGTTCCAGCGGGAGCTCCTACAATGAGCGGTTCTTC.

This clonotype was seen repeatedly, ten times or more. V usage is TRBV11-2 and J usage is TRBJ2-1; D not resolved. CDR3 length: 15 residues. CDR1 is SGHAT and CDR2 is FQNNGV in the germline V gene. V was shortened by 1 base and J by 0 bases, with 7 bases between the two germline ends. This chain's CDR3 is CASSLGMSSYNEQFF. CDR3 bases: TGTGCCAGCAGCTTAGGGATGAGCTCCTACAATGAGCAGTTCTTC. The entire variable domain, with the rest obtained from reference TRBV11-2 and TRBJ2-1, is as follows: EAGVAQSPRYKIIEKRQSVAFWCNPISGHATLYWYQQILGQGPKLLIQFQNNGVVDDSQLPKDRFSAERLKGVDSTLKIQPAKLEDSAVYLCASSLGMSSYNEQFFGPGTRLTVL.

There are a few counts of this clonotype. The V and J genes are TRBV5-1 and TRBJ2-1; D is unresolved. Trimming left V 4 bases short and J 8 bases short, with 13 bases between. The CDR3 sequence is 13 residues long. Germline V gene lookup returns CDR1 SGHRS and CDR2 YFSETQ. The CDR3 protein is CASSPSQYDEQFF. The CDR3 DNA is TGCGCCAGCAGCCCCTCCCAGTACGATGAGCAGTTCTTC.

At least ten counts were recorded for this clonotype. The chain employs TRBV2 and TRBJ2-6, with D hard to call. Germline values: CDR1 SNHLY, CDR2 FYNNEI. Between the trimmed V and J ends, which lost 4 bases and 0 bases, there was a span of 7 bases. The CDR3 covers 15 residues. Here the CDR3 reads CASSGGNSGANVLTF. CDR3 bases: TGTGCCAGCAGTGGGGGAAACTCTGGGGCCAACGTCCTGACTTTC.

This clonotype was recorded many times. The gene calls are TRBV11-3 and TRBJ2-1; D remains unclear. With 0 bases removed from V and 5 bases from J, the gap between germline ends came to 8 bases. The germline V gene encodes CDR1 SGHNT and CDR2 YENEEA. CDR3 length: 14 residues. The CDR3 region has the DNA TGTGCCAGCAGCTTAGAAGGCAGAAACAATGAGCAGTTCTTC. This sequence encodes CASSLEGRNNEQFF.

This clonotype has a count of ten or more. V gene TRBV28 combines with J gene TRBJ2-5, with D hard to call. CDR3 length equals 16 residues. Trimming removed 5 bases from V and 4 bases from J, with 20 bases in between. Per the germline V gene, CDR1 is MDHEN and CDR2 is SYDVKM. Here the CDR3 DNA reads TGTGCCAGCAGTGGCCACATTGGTGGGCTCGGAGAGACCCAGTACTTC. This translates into CASSGHIGGLGETQYF. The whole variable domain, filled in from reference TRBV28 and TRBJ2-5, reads DVKVTQSSRYLVKRTGEKVFLECVQDMDHENMFWYRQDPGLGLRLIYFSYDVKMKEKGDIPEGYSVSREKKERFSLILESASTNQTSMYLCASSGHIGGLGETQYFGPGTRLLVL.

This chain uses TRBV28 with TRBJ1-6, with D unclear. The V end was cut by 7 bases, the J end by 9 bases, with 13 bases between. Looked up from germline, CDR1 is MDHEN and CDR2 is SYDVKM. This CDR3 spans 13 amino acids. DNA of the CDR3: TGTGCCAGCATCCGGACCCATAGTTCACCCCTCCACTTT. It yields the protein CASIRTHSSPLHF. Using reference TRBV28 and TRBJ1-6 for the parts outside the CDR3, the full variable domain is DVKVTQSSRYLVKRTGEKVFLECVQDMDHENMFWYRQDPGLGLRLIYFSYDVKMKEKGDIPEGYSVSREKKERFSLILESASTNQTSMYLCASIRTHSSPLHFGNGTRLTVT.

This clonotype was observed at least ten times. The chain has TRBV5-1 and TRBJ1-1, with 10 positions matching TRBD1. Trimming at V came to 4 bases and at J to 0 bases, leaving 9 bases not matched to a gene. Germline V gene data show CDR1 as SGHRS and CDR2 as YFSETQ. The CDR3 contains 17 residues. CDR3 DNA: TGCGCCAGCAGCAGGGGACAGGGGACGAAGGTGAACACTGAAGCTTTCTTT. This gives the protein CASSRGQGTKVNTEAFF.

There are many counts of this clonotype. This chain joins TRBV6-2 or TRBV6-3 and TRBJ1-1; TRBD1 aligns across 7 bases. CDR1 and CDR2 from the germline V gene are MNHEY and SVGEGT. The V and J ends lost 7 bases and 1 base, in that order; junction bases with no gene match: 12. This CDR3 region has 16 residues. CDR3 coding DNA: TGTGCCAGCAAGATTTACAGGGGTAGACCGAACACTGAAGCTTTCTTT. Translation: CASKIYRGRPNTEAFF.

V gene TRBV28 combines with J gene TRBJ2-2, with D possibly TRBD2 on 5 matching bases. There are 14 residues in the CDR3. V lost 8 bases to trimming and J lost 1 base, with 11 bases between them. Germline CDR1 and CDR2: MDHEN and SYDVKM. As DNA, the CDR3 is TGTGCCAGCCGGAGTAGCGTGAACACCGGGGAGCTGTTTTTT. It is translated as CASRSSVNTGELFF.

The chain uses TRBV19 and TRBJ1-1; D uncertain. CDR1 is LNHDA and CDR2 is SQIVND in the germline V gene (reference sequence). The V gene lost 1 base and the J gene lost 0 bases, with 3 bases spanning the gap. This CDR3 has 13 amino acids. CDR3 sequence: CASSIVVNTEAFF. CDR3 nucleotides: TGTGCCAGTAGTATAGTGGTGAACACTGAAGCTTTCTTT.

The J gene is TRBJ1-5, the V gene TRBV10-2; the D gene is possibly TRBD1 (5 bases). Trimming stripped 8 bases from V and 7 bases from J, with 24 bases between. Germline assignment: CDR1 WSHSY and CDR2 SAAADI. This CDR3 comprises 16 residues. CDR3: CASASSGSGSGQPQHF. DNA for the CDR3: TGCGCCAGCGCCTCGTCAGGGTCGGGGTCGGGGCAGCCCCAGCATTTT.

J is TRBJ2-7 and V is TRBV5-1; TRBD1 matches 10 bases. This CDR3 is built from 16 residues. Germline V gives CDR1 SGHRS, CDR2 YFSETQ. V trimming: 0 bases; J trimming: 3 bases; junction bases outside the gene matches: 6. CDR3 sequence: CASSLVWDRGLYEQYF. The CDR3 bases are TGCGCCAGCAGCTTGGTTTGGGACAGGGGACTCTACGAGCAGTACTTC.

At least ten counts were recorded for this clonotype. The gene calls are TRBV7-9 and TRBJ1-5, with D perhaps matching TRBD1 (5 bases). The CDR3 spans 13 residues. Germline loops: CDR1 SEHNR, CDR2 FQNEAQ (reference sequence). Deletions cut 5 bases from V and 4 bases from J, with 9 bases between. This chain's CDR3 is CASSRGGNQPQHF. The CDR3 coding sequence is TGTGCCAGCAGCCGGGGCGGTAATCAGCCCCAGCATTTT.

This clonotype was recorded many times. This chain's CDR3 is CASRSGADTQYF. The CDR3 DNA sequence: TGTGCCAGCAGATCAGGGGCAGATACGCAGTATTTT. The genes are TRBV11-2 and TRBJ2-3, with a tentative D call TRBD1 (6 bases). The CDR3 has 12 amino acids. The germline V and J ends were trimmed by 6 bases and 4 bases, with 8 bases remaining between them. Per germline, CDR1 SGHAT and CDR2 FQNNGV.

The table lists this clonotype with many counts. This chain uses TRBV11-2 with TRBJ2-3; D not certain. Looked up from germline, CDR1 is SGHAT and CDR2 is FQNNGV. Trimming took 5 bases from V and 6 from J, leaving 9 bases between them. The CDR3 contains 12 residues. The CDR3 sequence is CASSRRVDTQYF. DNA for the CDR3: TGTGCCAGCAGCAGAAGGGTGGATACGCAGTATTTT.

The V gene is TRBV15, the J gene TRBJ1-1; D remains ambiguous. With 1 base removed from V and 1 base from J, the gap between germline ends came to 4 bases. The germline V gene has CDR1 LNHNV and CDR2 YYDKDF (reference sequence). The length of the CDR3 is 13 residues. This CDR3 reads CATSRAGNTEAFF. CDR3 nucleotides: TGTGCCACCAGCAGAGCAGGGAACACTGAAGCTTTCTTT.